The 26 T cell receptor beta chains presented below share a single source sample, sequenced in a study of T cell changes during pregnancy in multiple sclerosis. The data were produced by immunoSEQ multiplex PCR, yet TCRdb's version contains in-frame clones alone and is incomplete. The data hold 50,000 or so clones, with over 85% observed a single time. This specimen was CD8+ T cells from peripheral blood mononuclear cells, taken after pregnancy. These receptors came from a female donor with multiple sclerosis, enrolled in a pregnancy study.

V is TRBV7-8 and J is TRBJ2-1; TRBD2 aligns across 9 bases. This CDR3 has 15 amino acids. The V gene's germline CDR1 is SGHVS and CDR2 FQNEAQ. Losses at the gene ends were 4 bases for V and 10 bases for J; bases not matched to a gene: 11. CDR3 DNA: TGTGCCAGCAGCTGGTGGCGGGAGGGCCGAGACGAGCAGTTCTTC. This sequence encodes CASSWWREGRDEQFF.

The rearrangement joins TRBV5-1 to TRBJ2-3; D call uncertain. The CDR3 covers 14 residues. Germline V gene lookup returns CDR1 SGHRS and CDR2 YFSETQ. The germline V and J ends were trimmed by 8 bases and 2 bases, with 15 bases remaining between them. CDR3 loop: CARLLVRSTDTQYF. The CDR3 DNA sequence: TGCGCCAGATTGTTAGTGAGGTCCACAGATACGCAGTATTTT.

This sequence joins TRBV7-8 and TRBJ1-4, with 9 bases fitting TRBD1. CDR3 length equals 14 residues. Germline V gives CDR1 SGHVS, CDR2 FQNEAQ. The J segment lost 5 bases and the V segment lost 5 bases, leaving 3 bases of the junction unmatched. CDR3 nucleotides: TGTGCCAGCAGCCCGGACAGGGGAAATGAAAAACTGTTTTTT. It specifies CASSPDRGNEKLFF.

This chain connects TRBV19 to TRBJ2-7; perhaps TRBD1 as D (6 bases). Trimming pared 6 bases from V and 5 bases from J, leaving 14 bases between. The germline V gene has CDR1 LNHDA and CDR2 SQIVND (reference sequence). There are 13 residues in the CDR3. The CDR3 bases are TGTGCCAGTAGCCCGGGACATCCTGACGAGCAGTACTTC. The encoded protein is CASSPGHPDEQYF.

The chain recombines TRBV7-2 with TRBJ1-5; TRBD1 matches 11 bases. V lost 5 bases, J lost 3 bases, and 9 bases stayed unmatched. The CDR3 length is 17 residues. CDR1 SGHTA and CDR2 FQGNSA come from the germline V gene. CDR3 residues: CASSPGGQGASNQPQHF. CDR3 coding DNA: TGTGCCAGCAGCCCAGGCGGACAGGGGGCATCCAATCAGCCCCAGCATTTT.

The chain employs TRBV4-1 and TRBJ1-1, with D possibly matching TRBD1 (5 bases). The V end was cut by 0 bases, the J end by 7 bases, with 12 bases between. This CDR3 region has 14 residues. The germline CDR1 and CDR2 sequences are MGHRA and YSYEKL. The CDR3 here is CASSQEGGGNEAFF. The DNA of the CDR3 is TGCGCCAGCAGCCAAGAGGGGGGAGGTAATGAAGCTTTCTTT.

This rearrangement joins TRBV10-3 to TRBJ1-1, with D perhaps matching TRBD1 (5 bases). Germline loops: CDR1 ENHRY, CDR2 SYGVKD. Trimming left V 2 bases short and J 5 bases short, with 12 bases between. CDR3 length equals 14 residues. The CDR3 is CAISEGGGRTEAFF. For the CDR3, the DNA is TGTGCCATCAGTGAGGGGGGAGGGAGGACTGAAGCTTTCTTT.

This sequence joins TRBV7-9 and TRBJ1-1; D gene unclear. The CDR3 totals 13 residues. Trimming took 7 bases from V and 1 from J, leaving 10 bases between them. Germline V gene sequence: CDR1 SEHNR, CDR2 FQNEAQ (reference sequence). DNA for the CDR3: TGTGCCAGCACCCTCACCGGGAACACTGAAGCTTTCTTT. Amino acids: CASTLTGNTEAFF.

The chain carries TRBV19 and TRBJ1-4; 10 bases line up with TRBD1. The CDR3 has 17 residues. Germline V gene data show CDR1 as LNHDA and CDR2 as SQIVND (reference sequence). Germline trimming cut 6 bases from V and 4 bases from J; bases unmatched to any gene: 11. The CDR3 bases are TGTGCCAGTAGCCTCACGACAGGGGGCAATAGTAATGAAAAACTGTTTTTT. Translation: CASSLTTGGNSNEKLFF. The whole variable domain, remainder taken from reference TRBV19 and TRBJ1-4, is DGGITQSPKYLFRKEGQNVTLSCEQNLNHDAMYWYRQDPGQGLRLIYYSQIVNDFQKGDIAEGYSVSREKKESFPLTVTSAQKNPTAFYLCASSLTTGGNSNEKLFFGSGTQLSVL.

This chain uses TRBV5-5 with TRBJ1-1, with 8 bases that match TRBD1. The V gene's germline CDR1 is SGHKS and CDR2 YYEKEE (reference sequence). The ends lost 5 bases at V and 10 bases at J; junction bases unmatched: 10. The CDR3 covers 13 residues. CDR3 DNA: TGTGCCAGCAGACTAGACAGGGGTAGTGTAGCTTTCTTT. It is translated as CASRLDRGSVAFF.

This chain joins TRBV11-2 and TRBJ1-1; D unresolved. Trimming shortened V by 5 bases and J by 4 bases, and 17 bases separated the two germline ends. The germline CDR1 and CDR2 sequences are SGHAT and FQNNGV. CDR3 length: 15 amino acids. CDR3 loop: CASSPQDRVSTEAFF. Written as DNA, the CDR3 is TGTGCCAGCAGCCCGCAAGACCGGGTATCCACTGAAGCTTTCTTT.

The chain has TRBV6-1 and TRBJ2-7; TRBD1 matches 11 bases. Germline CDR1 is MNHNS and CDR2 is SASEGT. The CDR3 consists of 16 residues. V lost 1 base, J lost 3 bases, and 5 bases stayed unmatched. CDR3: CASSEEEGTGGYEQYF. The CDR3 bases are TGTGCCAGCAGTGAAGAGGAAGGGACAGGGGGCTACGAGCAGTACTTC.

The chain couples TRBV6-1 to TRBJ2-7; 8 bases match TRBD1. This CDR3 is 15 amino acids long. The junction had 8 bases not matched to a gene; V was cut back by 5 bases and J by 2 bases. CDR1 and CDR2 (germline): MNHNS, SASEGT. As DNA, the CDR3 is TGTGCCAGCAGTAAAGGACAGGGTATCACCTACGAGCAGTACTTC. It codes for CASSKGQGITYEQYF.

This chain links TRBV5-4 with TRBJ2-7; a weak D match, TRBD2 (7 bases). The CDR3 sequence is 16 residues long. V was pared by 4 bases and J by 3 bases, with 20 bases between. CDR1 is SGHNT, CDR2 YYREEE, per germline (reference sequence). CDR3 sequence (DNA): TGTGCCAGCAGCCCGAGGGGGGGGCCGGGTAGCTACGAGCAGTACTTC. As protein: CASSPRGGPGSYEQYF.

The chain is built from TRBV2 and TRBJ1-2; D might be TRBD1 (6 bases). In germline, CDR1 is SNHLY, CDR2 FYNNEI. The CDR3 length is 13 residues. With 8 bases removed from V and 4 bases from J, the gap between germline ends came to 14 bases. CDR3 DNA: TGTGCCAGCGGACAGCTATTCTCCTATGGCTACACCTTC. This translates into CASGQLFSYGYTF.

The chain has TRBV13 and TRBJ1-1, with D unclear. The ends were cut back, 4 bases at V and 1 base at J, with 10 bases in the middle. Germline CDR1 reads PRHDT; CDR2 reads FYEKMQ (reference sequence). The CDR3 extends over 14 amino acids. For the CDR3, the DNA is TGTGCCAGCAGCTCGACGACTGGGAACACTGAAGCTTTCTTT. This gives the protein CASSSTTGNTEAFF.

This clone was detected only once. The chain carries TRBV29-1 and TRBJ2-1; 7 bases fit TRBD1. CDR1 is SQVTM, CDR2 ANQGSEA, per germline. The CDR3 length is 14 residues. V was clipped by 5 bases and J by 1 base; unmatched bases: 5. The chain's CDR3 is CSVQGEKSYNEQFF. In nucleotides, the CDR3 is TGCAGCGTTCAGGGGGAGAAGTCCTACAATGAGCAGTTCTTC.

V gene TRBV7-9 combines with J gene TRBJ1-5, with 7 bases fitting TRBD1. The germline V gene has CDR1 SEHNR and CDR2 FQNEAQ (reference sequence). CDR3 size: 16 residues. V was clipped by 4 bases and J by 1 base; unmatched bases: 7. The DNA of the CDR3 is TGTGCCAGCAGCTCTACCGCGGGACAGAGCAATCAGCCCCAGCATTTT. This gives the protein CASSSTAGQSNQPQHF.

This clone showed up just once. The chain is built from TRBV27 and TRBJ2-6, with a possible D match to TRBD2 (6 bases). In germline, CDR1 is MNHEY, CDR2 SMNVEV (reference sequence). The length of the CDR3 is 16 residues. V was cut by 5 bases and J by 4 bases, with 15 bases left in between. The CDR3 DNA follows: TGTGCCAGCAGTACGCCGGGGGAGTACGGGGCCAACGTCCTGACTTTC. This gives the protein CASSTPGEYGANVLTF.

The chain links TRBV27 to TRBJ1-2, with D perhaps TRBD1 (5 bases). Trimming shortened V by 6 bases and J by 3 bases, and 14 bases separated the two germline ends. CDR1 MNHEY and CDR2 SMNVEV come from the germline V gene (reference sequence). The CDR3 loop spans 14 amino acids. The CDR3 loop is CASREGPEYYGYTF. The CDR3 coding sequence is TGTGCCAGCAGGGAGGGGCCGGAATACTATGGCTACACCTTC.

The chain recombines TRBV21-1 with TRBJ2-7; the table calls TRBD1, which could not be checked here. TRBV21-1 is designated a pseudogene. This CDR3 contains 15 residues. DNA for the CDR3: TGTGCCAGCAGCCAGGGCCGCTCACGATCCTACGAGCAGTACTTC. The encoded protein is CASSQGRSRSYEQYF.

On this clone: At the DNA level, this CDR3 is encoded by other sequences in the same sample as well. The rearrangement links TRBV19 to TRBJ1-1; D not certain. CDR1 and CDR2 (germline): LNHDA, SQIVND (reference sequence). The CDR3 is made up of 13 amino acids. Trimming cost V 5 bases and J 0 bases, with 7 bases left between them. The CDR3: CASSPSMNTEAFF. For the CDR3, the DNA is TGTGCCAGTAGTCCATCTATGAACACTGAAGCTTTCTTT.

V and J are TRBV4-1 and TRBJ2-1; D may be TRBD2 (6 bases). Trimming removed 0 bases at V and 0 bases at J, with 15 bases between. This CDR3 has 18 residues. CDR1 and CDR2 (germline): MGHRA, YSYEKL. The CDR3 protein is CASSQDGAMGGSYNEQFF. CDR3 nucleotide sequence: TGCGCCAGCAGCCAAGATGGGGCGATGGGGGGCTCCTACAATGAGCAGTTCTTC.

The chain links TRBV27 to TRBJ2-3; 10 bases agree with TRBD2. The junction had 4 bases not matched to a gene; V was cut back by 4 bases and J by 6 bases. The CDR3 is 14 residues long. The germline CDR1 and CDR2 sequences are MNHEY and SMNVEV (reference sequence). This CDR3 is CASSSTSGFDTQYF. The CDR3 nucleotides read TGTGCCAGCAGTTCGACTAGCGGGTTTGATACGCAGTATTTT.

In DNA form, the CDR3 reads TGTGCCAGCAGTTTTGAGGGGGACTCCTACAATGAGCAGTTCTTC. Amino acids: CASSFEGDSYNEQFF. The chain recombines TRBV28 with TRBJ2-1; D might be TRBD1 (6 bases). The CDR3 totals 15 residues. Germline CDR1 and CDR2: MDHEN and SYDVKM. The V and J ends lost 3 bases and 0 bases respectively, with 9 bases between them.

This sequence joins TRBV2 and TRBJ1-3, with D perhaps TRBD1 (5 bases). Per germline, CDR1 SNHLY and CDR2 FYNNEI. The CDR3 length is 18 residues. V was pared by 2 bases and J by 0 bases, with 17 bases between. This CDR3 is CASSEWAPKGLSGNTIYF. In DNA form, the CDR3 reads TGTGCCAGCAGTGAATGGGCACCCAAGGGGCTCTCTGGAAACACCATATATTTT. Combining the CDR3 with reference TRBV2 and TRBJ1-3 gives the whole variable domain EPEVTQTPSHQVTQMGQEVILRCVPISNHLYFYWYRQILGQKVEFLVSFYNNEISEKSEIFDDQFSVERPDGSNFTLKIRSTKLEDSAMYFCASSEWAPKGLSGNTIYFGEGSWLTVV.